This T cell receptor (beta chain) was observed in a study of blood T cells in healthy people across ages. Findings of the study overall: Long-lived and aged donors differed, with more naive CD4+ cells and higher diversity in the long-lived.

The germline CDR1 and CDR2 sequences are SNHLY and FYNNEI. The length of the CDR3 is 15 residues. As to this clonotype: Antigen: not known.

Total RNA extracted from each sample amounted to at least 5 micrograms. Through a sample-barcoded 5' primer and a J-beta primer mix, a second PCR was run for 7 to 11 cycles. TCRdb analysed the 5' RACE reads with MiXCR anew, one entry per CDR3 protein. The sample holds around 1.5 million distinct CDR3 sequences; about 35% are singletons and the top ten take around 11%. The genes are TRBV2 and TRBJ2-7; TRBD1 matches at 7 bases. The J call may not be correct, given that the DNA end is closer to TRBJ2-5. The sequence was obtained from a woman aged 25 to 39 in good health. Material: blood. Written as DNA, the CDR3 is TGTGCCAGCAGTGACCCTTCAGGGGGTGGAGAGACCCAGTACTTC. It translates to CASSDPSGGGETQYF.